This T cell receptor beta chain was captured by sequencing in a study of T cells in women clearing cervical HPV infection (dated by TCRdb to between 2017 and 2018). As for the study more broadly: The cases were some 25 women with histologically confirmed HPV16-related CIN3 or worse, and 2 of these cases were invasive cancers. The controls were 25 to 30 women whose single incident HPV16 infection cleared within 12 months with no development of precancer or cancer. Median age was 34 years in cases versus around 40 in controls, and baseline characteristics did not differ significantly. Cases were matched to controls by age within five years and by the year the sample was collected. Among cases, blood sampling occurred a median of 149 days after lesion detection, with an interquartile range of roughly 85 to 220 days. This exploratory proof-of-principle case-control study, nested within the Guanacaste HPV Natural History Study in Costa Rica, compared TCR repertoires among women with different cervical HPV16 outcomes. Five blinded duplicates per group were added as quality controls, giving 60 or so samples: approximately 50 participants and 10 replicates. In the parent cohort, some 10,000 women aged 18 or older were enrolled in Guanacaste, Costa Rica, during about 1993 to 1994 and then followed for less than 8 years. HLA typing was available for only a few women, so HLA type could not be excluded as a confounder. Case blood was taken at the visit when the lesion was first identified, whereas control blood was taken when infection was no longer detected. Study-wide conclusions, independent of this receptor: Because T-cell numbers per sample were unknown, differences in richness could reflect varying T-cell content rather than repertoire biology. Cases were distinguished from controls with an estimated AUC of about 0.78 by random forest classifiers combining richness and V gene abundances. Across sequencing depths, CIN3+ cases showed significantly higher TCR repertoire richness than controls, but evenness did not differ between the groups. The cross-sectional design could not show whether associations preceded infection or resulted from it; effector/memory subsets and HPV-specific T cells were not isolated. Lower TRBV6-7 relative abundance was observed in cases than in controls (around 0.11% versus 0.15%; Bonferroni P = 0.0008).

Using the immunoSEQ assay, multiplex PCR amplified TCR beta CDR3 regions from an average of 1200 ng of genomic DNA per sample. Primer bias was corrected in the assay by using a complete synthetic TCR repertoire to establish an amplification baseline. Amplicons were sequenced on the Illumina platform. Per the authors' processing: Sequences were error-corrected by clustering with frequency ratios and a modified nearest-neighbor algorithm, then analyzed in the immunoSEQ Analyzer with IMGT gene definitions. At each rarefaction depth, TCR richness and evenness were averaged across 20 rarefaction repeats, and any sample with fewer sequences than the depth was left out. Wilcoxon rank sum tests with FDR correction were used to compare V, D and J gene relative abundances between the groups. An intraclass correlation of approximately 96% for TCR richness and an average of about 80% across approximately 63 gene segments were obtained from the blinded duplicates. TCRdb re-hosts the immuneACCESS table, in-frame sequences only. Its copies lack some clones; in the studies checked, an unresolved V gene accounts for under half of them, and the cause for the rest is not known. Clone size and the V and J calls come from that table; the DNA yielded D and trimming. The sample's table covers 40,000 or so clones. The ten largest account for 5.8% of the sample.

Concerning this clone: Its antigen remains undetermined. The CDR3 end is not reached by the read, which stops 3 residues before it; the germline J gene fills it in.

Every participant had a single incident cervical HPV16 infection, and prevalent HPV16 infections were excluded. Cervical HPV DNA was detected by MY09/MY11 PCR and genotyped by dot-blot hybridization. Under 17 mL of heparinized blood was centrifuged, after which the buffy coat was aliquoted, frozen at -30 degrees C, and then stored at -80 degrees C. QIAGEN kits were used to extract genomic DNA from the buffy coat specimens. Based on the germline V gene (reference sequence), the CDR1 and CDR2 sequences are GTSNPN and SVGIG. Between the V and J ends, shortened by 1 base and 2 bases respectively, the junction contains 14 bases. The CDR3 holds 15 amino acids from the cysteine to the phenylalanine. Sequencing covers 36 bases of the CDR3, shown here with the frame starting at base 1.

Rearrangement joined TRBV30 to TRBJ1-1; the D gene is perhaps TRBD1, on 6 matching bases. The receptor comes from a woman aged 18 to 75 with a cervical HPV16 infection that either progressed to CIN3+ or cleared (not recorded which). Sequencing input: blood buffy coat. The CDR3 region: CAWSAGTGGNTEAFF. CDR3 bases read: TGTGCCTGGAGTGCCGGAACGGGGGGCAACACTGAA.